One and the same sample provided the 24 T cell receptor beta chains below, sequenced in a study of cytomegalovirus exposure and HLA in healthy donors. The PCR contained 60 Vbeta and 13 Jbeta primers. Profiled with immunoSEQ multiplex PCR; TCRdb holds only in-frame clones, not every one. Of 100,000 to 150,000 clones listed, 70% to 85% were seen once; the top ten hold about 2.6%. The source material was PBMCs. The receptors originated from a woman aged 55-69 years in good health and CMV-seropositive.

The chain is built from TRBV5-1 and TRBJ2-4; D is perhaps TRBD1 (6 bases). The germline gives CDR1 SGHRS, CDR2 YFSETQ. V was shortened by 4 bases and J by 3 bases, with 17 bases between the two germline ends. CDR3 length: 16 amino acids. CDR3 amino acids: CASSRDTLFGKNIQYF. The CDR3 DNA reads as TGCGCCAGCAGCCGGGACACCCTCTTCGGCAAAAACATTCAGTACTTC. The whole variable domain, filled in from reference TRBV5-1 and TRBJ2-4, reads KAGVTQTPRYLIKTRGQQVTLSCSPISGHRSVSWYQQTPGQGLQFLFEYFSETQRNKGNFPGRFSGRQFSNSRSEMNVSTLELGDSALYLCASSRDTLFGKNIQYFGAGTRLSVL.

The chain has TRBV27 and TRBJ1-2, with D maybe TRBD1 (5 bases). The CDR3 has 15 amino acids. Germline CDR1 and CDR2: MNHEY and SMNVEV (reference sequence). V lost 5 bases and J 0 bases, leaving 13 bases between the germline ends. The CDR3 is CASSPRTHANYGYTF. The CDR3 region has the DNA TGTGCCAGCAGTCCCCGGACACACGCTAACTATGGCTACACCTTC.

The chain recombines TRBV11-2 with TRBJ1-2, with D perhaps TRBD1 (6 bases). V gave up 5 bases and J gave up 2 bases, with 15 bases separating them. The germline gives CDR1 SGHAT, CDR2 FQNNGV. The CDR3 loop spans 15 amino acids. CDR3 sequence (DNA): TGTGCCAGCAGCCTGGCCTCCCAGGGGAACTATGGCTACACCTTC. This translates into CASSLASQGNYGYTF. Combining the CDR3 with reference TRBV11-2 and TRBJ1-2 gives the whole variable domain EAGVAQSPRYKIIEKRQSVAFWCNPISGHATLYWYQQILGQGPKLLIQFQNNGVVDDSQLPKDRFSAERLKGVDSTLKIQPAKLEDSAVYLCASSLASQGNYGYTFGSGTRLTVV.

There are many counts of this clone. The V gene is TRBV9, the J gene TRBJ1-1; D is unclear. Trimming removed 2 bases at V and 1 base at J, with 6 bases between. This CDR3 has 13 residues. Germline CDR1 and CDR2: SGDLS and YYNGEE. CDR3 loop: CASSVQQNTEAFF. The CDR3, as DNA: TGTGCCAGCAGCGTTCAACAGAACACTGAAGCTTTCTTT.

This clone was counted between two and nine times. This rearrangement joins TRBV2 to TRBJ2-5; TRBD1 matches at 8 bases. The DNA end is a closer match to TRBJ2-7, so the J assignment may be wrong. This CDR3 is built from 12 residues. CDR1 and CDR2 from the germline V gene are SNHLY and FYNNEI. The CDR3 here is CASSQGAGEQYF. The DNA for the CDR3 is TGTGCCAGCAGTCAGGGGGCGGGCGAGCAGTACTTC.

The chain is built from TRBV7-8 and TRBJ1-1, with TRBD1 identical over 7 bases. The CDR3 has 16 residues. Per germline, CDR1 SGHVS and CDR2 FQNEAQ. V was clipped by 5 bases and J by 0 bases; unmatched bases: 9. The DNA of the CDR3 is TGTGCCAGCAGCCACCAGACAGGGCCTTTGAACACTGAAGCTTTCTTT. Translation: CASSHQTGPLNTEAFF. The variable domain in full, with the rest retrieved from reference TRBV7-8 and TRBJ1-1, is GAGVSQSPRYKVAKRGQDVALRCDPISGHVSLFWYQQALGQGPEFLTYFQNEAQLDKSGLPSDRFFAERPEGSVSTLKIQRTQQEDSAVYLCASSHQTGPLNTEAFFGQGTRLTVV.

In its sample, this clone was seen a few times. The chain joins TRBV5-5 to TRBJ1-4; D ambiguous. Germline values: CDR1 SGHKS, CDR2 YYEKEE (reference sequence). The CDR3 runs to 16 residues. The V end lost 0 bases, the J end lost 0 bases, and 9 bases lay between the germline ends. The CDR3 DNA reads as TGTGCCAGCAGCTTGGCCGGCGGTGCAACTAATGAAAAACTGTTTTTT. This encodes CASSLAGGATNEKLFF.

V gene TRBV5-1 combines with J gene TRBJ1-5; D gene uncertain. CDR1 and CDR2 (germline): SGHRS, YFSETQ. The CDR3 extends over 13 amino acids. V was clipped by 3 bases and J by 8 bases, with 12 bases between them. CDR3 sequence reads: CASSSEAGEPQHF. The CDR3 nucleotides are TGCGCCAGCAGCTCGGAGGCGGGAGAGCCCCAGCATTTT.

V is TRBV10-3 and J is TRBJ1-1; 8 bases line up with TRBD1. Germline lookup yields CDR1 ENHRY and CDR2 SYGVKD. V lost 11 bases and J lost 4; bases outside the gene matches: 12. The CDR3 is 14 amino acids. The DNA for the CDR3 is TGTGCCGCAGCGACAGGGGAGGGCACCACTGAAGCTTTCTTT. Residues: CAAATGEGTTEAFF.

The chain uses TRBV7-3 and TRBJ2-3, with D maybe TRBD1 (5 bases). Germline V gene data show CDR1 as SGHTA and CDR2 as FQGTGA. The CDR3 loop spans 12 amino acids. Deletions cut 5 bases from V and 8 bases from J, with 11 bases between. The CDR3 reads CASSRGYVTQYF. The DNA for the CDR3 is TGTGCCAGCAGCAGGGGCTATGTTACGCAGTATTTT.

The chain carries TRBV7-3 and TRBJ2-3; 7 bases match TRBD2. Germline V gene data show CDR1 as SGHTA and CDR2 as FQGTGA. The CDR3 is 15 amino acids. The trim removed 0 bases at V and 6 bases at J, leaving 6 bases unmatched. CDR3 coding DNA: TGTGCCAGCAGCTTAACGTCGGGGGGACGGGATACGCAGTATTTT. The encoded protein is CASSLTSGGRDTQYF.

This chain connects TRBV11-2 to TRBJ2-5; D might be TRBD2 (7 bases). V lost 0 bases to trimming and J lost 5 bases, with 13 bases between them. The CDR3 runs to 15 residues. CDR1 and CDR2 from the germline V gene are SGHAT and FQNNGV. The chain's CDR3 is CASSLEGGGVETQYF. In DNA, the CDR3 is TGTGCCAGCAGCTTAGAGGGGGGGGGCGTGGAGACCCAGTACTTC.

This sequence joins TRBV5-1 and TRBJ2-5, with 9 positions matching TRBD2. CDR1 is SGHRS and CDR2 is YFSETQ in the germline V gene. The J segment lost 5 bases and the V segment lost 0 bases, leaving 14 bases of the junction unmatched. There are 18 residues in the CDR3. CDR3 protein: CASSLAGWGRGGLETQYF. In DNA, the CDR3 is TGCGCCAGCAGCTTGGCCGGATGGGGGCGGGGGGGCCTTGAGACCCAGTACTTC.

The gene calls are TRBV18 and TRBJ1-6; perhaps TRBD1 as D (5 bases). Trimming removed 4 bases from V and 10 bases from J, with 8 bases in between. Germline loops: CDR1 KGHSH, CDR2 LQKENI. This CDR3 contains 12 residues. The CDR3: CASSLGGSPLHF. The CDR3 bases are TGTGCCAGCTCACTTGGGGGGTCACCCCTCCACTTT.

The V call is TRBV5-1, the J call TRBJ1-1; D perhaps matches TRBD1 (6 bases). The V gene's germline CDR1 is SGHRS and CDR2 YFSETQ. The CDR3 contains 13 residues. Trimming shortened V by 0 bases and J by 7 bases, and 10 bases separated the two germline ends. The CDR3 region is CASSLGGPNEAFF. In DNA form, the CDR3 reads TGCGCCAGCAGCTTGGGGGGGCCGAATGAAGCTTTCTTT.

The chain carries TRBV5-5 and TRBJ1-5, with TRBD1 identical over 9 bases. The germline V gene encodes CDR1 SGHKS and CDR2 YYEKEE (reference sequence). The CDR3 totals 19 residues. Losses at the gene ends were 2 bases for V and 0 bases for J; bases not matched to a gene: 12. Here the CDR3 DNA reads TGTGCCAGCAGCTTAACGGGAAGAGGACAGGGGCCTAGCAATCAGCCCCAGCATTTT. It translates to CASSLTGRGQGPSNQPQHF.

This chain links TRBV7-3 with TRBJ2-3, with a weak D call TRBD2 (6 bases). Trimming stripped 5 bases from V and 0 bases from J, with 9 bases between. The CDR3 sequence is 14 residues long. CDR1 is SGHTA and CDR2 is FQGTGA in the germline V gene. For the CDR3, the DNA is TGTGCCAGCAGCCCTGGGGGGAGCACAGATACGCAGTATTTT. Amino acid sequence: CASSPGGSTDTQYF. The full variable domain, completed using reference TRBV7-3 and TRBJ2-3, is GAGVSQTPSNKVTEKGKYVELRCDPISGHTALYWYRQSLGQGPEFLIYFQGTGAADDSGLPNDRFFAVRPEGSVSTLKIQRTERGDSAVYLCASSPGGSTDTQYFGPGTRLTVL.

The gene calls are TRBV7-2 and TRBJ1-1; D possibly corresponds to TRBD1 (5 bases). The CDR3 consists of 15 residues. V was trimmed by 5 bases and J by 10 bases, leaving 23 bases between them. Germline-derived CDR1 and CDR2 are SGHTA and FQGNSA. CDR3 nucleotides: TGTGCCAGCAGCCGCAGTGCTCCATCAGGGTTAAGAGCTTTCTTT. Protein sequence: CASSRSAPSGLRAFF.

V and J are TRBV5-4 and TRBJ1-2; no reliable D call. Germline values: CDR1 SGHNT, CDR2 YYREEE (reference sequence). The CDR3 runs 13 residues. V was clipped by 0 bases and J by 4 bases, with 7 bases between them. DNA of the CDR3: TGTGCCAGCAGCTTGGACAGCTTCTATGGCTACACCTTC. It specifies CASSLDSFYGYTF.

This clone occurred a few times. The CDR3, as DNA: TGTGCCAGCAGCTTTGGACAGGGAATGCATACGCAGTATTTT. Protein sequence: CASSFGQGMHTQYF. The rearrangement uses TRBV7-9 and TRBJ2-3; 8 nucleotides align to TRBD1. This CDR3 is 14 amino acids long. The germline gives CDR1 SEHNR, CDR2 FQNEAQ (reference sequence). J gave up 7 bases and V 3 bases, and 6 bases lay outside the gene matches.

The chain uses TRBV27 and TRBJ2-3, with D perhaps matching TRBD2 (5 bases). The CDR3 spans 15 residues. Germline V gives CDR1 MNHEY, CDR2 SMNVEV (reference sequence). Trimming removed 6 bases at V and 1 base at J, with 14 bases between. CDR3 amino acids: CASRPGSAGTDTQYF. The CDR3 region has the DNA TGTGCCAGCAGGCCCGGTAGCGCGGGCACAGATACGCAGTATTTT.

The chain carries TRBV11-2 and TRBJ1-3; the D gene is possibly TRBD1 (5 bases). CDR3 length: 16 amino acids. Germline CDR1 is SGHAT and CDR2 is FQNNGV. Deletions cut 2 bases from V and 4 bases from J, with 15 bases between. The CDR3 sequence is CASSLLSRVDGNTIYF. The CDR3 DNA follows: TGTGCCAGCAGCTTATTGTCCAGGGTCGACGGAAACACCATATATTTT.

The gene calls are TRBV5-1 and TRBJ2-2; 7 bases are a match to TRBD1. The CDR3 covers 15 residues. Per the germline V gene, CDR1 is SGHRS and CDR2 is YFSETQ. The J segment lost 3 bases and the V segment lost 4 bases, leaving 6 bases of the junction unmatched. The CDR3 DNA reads TGCGCCAGCAGCCTGGGACAGCCGGACACCGGGGAGCTGTTTTTT. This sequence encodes CASSLGQPDTGELFF.

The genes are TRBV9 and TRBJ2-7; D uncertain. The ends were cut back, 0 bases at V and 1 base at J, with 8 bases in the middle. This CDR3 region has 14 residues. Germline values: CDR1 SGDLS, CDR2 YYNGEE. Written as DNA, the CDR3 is TGTGCCAGCAGCGTAGAAGGAGTTTCCTACGAGCAGTACTTC. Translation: CASSVEGVSYEQYF. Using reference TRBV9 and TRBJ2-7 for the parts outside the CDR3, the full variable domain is DSGVTQTPKHLITATGQRVTLRCSPRSGDLSVYWYQQSLDQGLQFLIQYYNGEERAKGNILERFSAQQFPDLHSELNLSSLELGDSALYFCASSVEGVSYEQYFGPGTRLTVT.